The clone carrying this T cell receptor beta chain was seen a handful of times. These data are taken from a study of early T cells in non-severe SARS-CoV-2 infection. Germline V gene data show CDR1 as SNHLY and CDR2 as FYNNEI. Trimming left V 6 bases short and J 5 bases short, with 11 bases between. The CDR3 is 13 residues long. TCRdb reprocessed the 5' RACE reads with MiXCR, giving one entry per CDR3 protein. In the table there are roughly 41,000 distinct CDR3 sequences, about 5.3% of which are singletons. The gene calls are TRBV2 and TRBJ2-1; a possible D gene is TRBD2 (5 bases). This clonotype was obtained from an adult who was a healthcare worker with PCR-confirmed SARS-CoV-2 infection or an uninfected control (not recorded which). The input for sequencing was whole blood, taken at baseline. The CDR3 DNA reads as TGTGCCAGCAGGTCCCCGGGGAACAATGAGCAGTTCTTC. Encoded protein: CASRSPGNNEQFF.